A single sample is the source of the 16 T cell receptor beta chains below, sequenced in a study of CD8+ T cells in alopecia areata. Specified treatment: oral pan-JAK inhibitor, 5-10 mg twice daily. cDNA serving as the sequencing template came from extracted, reverse transcribed RNA. Sequenced by immunoSEQ multiplex PCR; TCRdb stores in-frame clones only, minus some. The table lists over 200,000 clones, over 60% of them singletons. The sample consisted of CD4+ T cells sorted from blood, taken at week 4, from a patient treated with tofacitinib. The receptor source for this set is a human donor with alopecia areata.

The chain recombines TRBV18 with TRBJ1-1, with unresolved D. This CDR3 comprises 12 residues. V gave up 4 bases and J gave up 1 base, with 4 bases separating them. CDR1 is KGHSH and CDR2 is LQKENI in the germline V gene. CDR3 region: CASSQQNTEAFF. In DNA, the CDR3 is TGTGCCAGCTCACAGCAGAACACTGAAGCTTTCTTT.

The chain uses TRBV21-1 and TRBJ1-5. TRBV21-1 is a pseudogene locus. This CDR3 comprises 12 residues. Written as DNA, the CDR3 is TGTGCCAGCAGCGCCGCGGATCAGCCCCAGCATTTT. It yields the protein CASSAADQPQHF.

The rearrangement uses TRBV5-1 and TRBJ2-7, with D perhaps TRBD1 or TRBD2 (5 bases each). Germline V gene sequence: CDR1 SGHRS, CDR2 YFSETQ. There are 15 residues in the CDR3. The CDR3 is CASGRGPDGTGEQYF. The CDR3 nucleotides are TGCGCGTCCGGCCGGGGCCCAGATGGGACCGGGGAGCAGTACTTC. The full variable domain, rest sourced from reference TRBV5-1 and TRBJ2-7, is KAGVTQTPRYLIKTRGQQVTLSCSPISGHRSVSWYQQTPGQGLQFLFEYFSETQRNKGNFPGRFSGRQFSNSRSEMNVSTLELGDSALYLCASGRGPDGTGEQYFGPGTRLTVT.

The chain links TRBV5-6 to TRBJ2-2; D remains ambiguous. Germline values: CDR1 SGHDT, CDR2 YYEEEE. This CDR3 spans 12 amino acids. Trimming took off 0 bases at V and 6 bases at J, with 3 bases between the two ends. The CDR3 coding sequence is TGTGCCAGCAGCTTGGAGGCCGGGGAGCTGTTTTTT. Translated, it gives CASSLEAGELFF.

V gene TRBV29-1 combines with J gene TRBJ1-2, with 7 bases identical to TRBD1. The CDR3 is 12 amino acids. The V gene's germline CDR1 is SQVTM and CDR2 ANQGSEA. The trim removed 7 bases at V and 7 bases at J, leaving 9 bases unmatched. The CDR3 coding sequence is TGCAGCGGACAGACAGGGACGGGTGGCTACACCTTC. Protein: CSGQTGTGGYTF. The full variable domain, its missing parts supplied by reference TRBV29-1 and TRBJ1-2, is SAVISQKPSRDICQRGTSLTIQCQVDSQVTMMFWYRQQPGQSLTLIATANQGSEATYESGFVIDKFPISRPNLTFSTLTVSNMSPEDSSIYLCSGQTGTGGYTFGSGTRLTVV.

The CDR3 sequence: CAYTTGSTSYNEQFF. For the CDR3, the DNA is TGTGCCTACACGACAGGGAGCACTTCCTACAATGAGCAGTTCTTC. The rearrangement links TRBV30 to TRBJ2-1, with 7 bases identical to TRBD1. Germline CDR1 GTSNPN, CDR2 SVGIG (reference sequence). V lost 7 bases to trimming and J lost 1 base; unmatched junction nucleotides: 10. The CDR3 has 15 amino acids.

CDR3 DNA sequence: TGTGCCAGCAGCTCGGACCTTGTCGGAGAGACCCAGTACTTC. It specifies CASSSDLVGETQYF. The genes are TRBV5-4 and TRBJ2-5; D gene uncertain. V was trimmed by 3 bases and J by 4 bases, leaving 13 bases between them. The CDR3 runs 14 residues. The germline V gene has CDR1 SGHNT and CDR2 YYREEE (reference sequence).

V is TRBV29-1 and J is TRBJ2-5; tentatively, D is TRBD1 (7 bases). Trimming pared 4 bases from V and 4 bases from J, leaving 13 bases between. Germline CDR1 is SQVTM and CDR2 is ANQGSEA. CDR3 length equals 13 residues. As DNA, the CDR3 is TGCAGCGTTGTCAGGGGGGCGCGAGAGACCCAGTACTTC. This codes for CSVVRGARETQYF. Variable domain in full (rest from reference TRBV29-1 and TRBJ2-5): SAVISQKPSRDICQRGTSLTIQCQVDSQVTMMFWYRQQPGQSLTLIATANQGSEATYESGFVIDKFPISRPNLTFSTLTVSNMSPEDSSIYLCSVVRGARETQYFGPGTRLLVL.

The gene calls are TRBV29-1 and TRBJ1-1; D not resolved. Germline V gene data show CDR1 as SQVTM and CDR2 as ANQGSEA. V lost 8 bases and J 0 bases, leaving 13 bases between the germline ends. The CDR3 consists of 13 residues. DNA for the CDR3: TGCAGCCTATCGGCCAGTCTGAACACTGAAGCTTTCTTT. It encodes CSLSASLNTEAFF. The variable domain in full, with the rest retrieved from reference TRBV29-1 and TRBJ1-1, is SAVISQKPSRDICQRGTSLTIQCQVDSQVTMMFWYRQQPGQSLTLIATANQGSEATYESGFVIDKFPISRPNLTFSTLTVSNMSPEDSSIYLCSLSASLNTEAFFGQGTRLTVV.

This clone was seen a handful of times. This chain uses TRBV30 with TRBJ2-3; the match to TRBD1 covers 10 bases. The V gene's germline CDR1 is GTSNPN and CDR2 SVGIG (reference sequence). V lost 2 bases and J lost 5; bases outside the gene matches: 7. CDR3 size: 15 residues. The CDR3 is CAWSHGDRGRDTQYF. CDR3 sequence (DNA): TGTGCCTGGAGTCACGGGGACAGGGGAAGAGATACGCAGTATTTT.

This chain connects TRBV11-3 to TRBJ2-6; D gene unclear. This CDR3 is 17 amino acids long. Trimming took 0 bases from V and 3 from J, leaving 12 bases between them. The germline V gene encodes CDR1 SGHNT and CDR2 YENEEA. CDR3 protein: CASSLDIRQIGANVLTF. CDR3 in DNA: TGTGCCAGCAGCTTAGATATACGGCAGATTGGGGCCAACGTCCTGACTTTC.

This sequence joins TRBV29-1 and TRBJ1-2; a weak D match, TRBD1 (5 bases). The V end was cut by 2 bases, the J end by 8 bases, with 12 bases between. In germline, CDR1 is SQVTM, CDR2 ANQGSEA. The CDR3 sequence is 12 residues long. CDR3 DNA sequence: TGCAGCGTTGAAAATGTAAGGGGAGGCTACACCTTC. Translated, it gives CSVENVRGGYTF.

The rearrangement links TRBV5-5 to TRBJ1-2; no firm D call. The CDR3 consists of 13 residues. Germline values: CDR1 SGHKS, CDR2 YYEKEE (reference sequence). The V end lost 3 bases, the J end lost 8 bases, and 14 bases lay between the germline ends. The CDR3 spells CASSSAGGVGYTF. Here the CDR3 DNA reads TGTGCCAGCAGCTCCGCAGGAGGAGTGGGCTACACCTTC. Full variable domain (missing parts from reference TRBV5-5 and TRBJ1-2): DAGVTQSPTHLIKTRGQQVTLRCSPISGHKSVSWYQQVLGQGPQFIFQYYEKEERGRGNFPDRFSARQFPNYSSELNVNALLLGDSALYLCASSSAGGVGYTFGSGTRLTVV.

J is TRBJ2-7 and V is TRBV6-5; either TRBD1 or TRBD2 may fit D (5 bases each). The CDR3 consists of 15 residues. The germline V gene encodes CDR1 MNHEY and CDR2 SVGAGI. V dropped 4 bases and J dropped 3 bases, with 16 bases sitting between them. The CDR3 DNA reads TGTGCCAGCAGTTCTCCCGGGACGGGGATCTACGAGCAGTACTTC. It codes for CASSSPGTGIYEQYF.

This chain joins TRBV25-1 and TRBJ1-2, with D hard to call. CDR1 MGHDK and CDR2 SYGVNS come from the germline V gene. This CDR3 contains 12 residues. The V end lost 6 bases, the J end lost 7 bases, and 12 bases lay between the germline ends. The CDR3 bases are TGTGCCAGCAGCAACGCGCGGGGTGGCTACACCTTC. It codes for CASSNARGGYTF.

The chain recombines TRBV29-1 with TRBJ2-5, with TRBD2 identical over 14 bases. V trimming: 7 bases; J trimming: 1 base; junction bases outside the gene matches: 8. The V gene's germline CDR1 is SQVTM and CDR2 ANQGSEA. The CDR3 extends over 16 amino acids. CDR3 in amino acids: CSAKPGTSGGQETQYF. CDR3 coding DNA: TGCAGCGCAAAACCCGGGACTAGCGGGGGCCAAGAGACCCAGTACTTC.